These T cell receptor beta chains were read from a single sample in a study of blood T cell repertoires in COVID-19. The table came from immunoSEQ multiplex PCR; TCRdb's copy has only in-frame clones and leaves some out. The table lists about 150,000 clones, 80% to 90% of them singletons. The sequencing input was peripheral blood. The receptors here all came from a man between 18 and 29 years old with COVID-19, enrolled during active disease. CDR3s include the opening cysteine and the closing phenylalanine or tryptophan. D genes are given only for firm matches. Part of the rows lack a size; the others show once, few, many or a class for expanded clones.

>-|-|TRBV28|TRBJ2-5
TGTGCCAGCACCTCCCGGGACACCCAAGAGACCCAGTACTTC
CASTSRDTQETQYF
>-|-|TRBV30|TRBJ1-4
TGTGCCTGGACTGCAACTAATGAAAAACTGCTTTTT
CAWTATNEKLLF
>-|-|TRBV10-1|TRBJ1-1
TGCGCCAGCAGTGAACAGCCTGGGAGCACTGAAGCTTTCTTT
CASSEQPGSTEAFF
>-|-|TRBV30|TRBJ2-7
TGTGCCTGGAGTCTCAGGGCTTTTGGCGAGCAGTACTTC
CAWSLRAFGEQYF
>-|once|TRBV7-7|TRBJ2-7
TGTGCCAGCAGCTATGACAGCTACGAGCAGTACTTC
CASSYDSYEQYF
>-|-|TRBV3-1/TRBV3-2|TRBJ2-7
TGTGCCAGCAGCCGGGACTTCTACGAGCAGTACTTC
CASSRDFYEQYF
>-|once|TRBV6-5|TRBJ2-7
TGTGCCAGCAGCCGAGCCCAGGTTGCCGAGCAGTACTTC
CASSRAQVAEQYF
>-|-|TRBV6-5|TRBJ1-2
TGTGCCAGCAGTTACTCGGAGGGCGCAGGCTACACCTTC
CASSYSEGAGYTF
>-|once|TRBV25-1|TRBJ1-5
TGTGCCAGCAGCGAAACAGGCTATAGCAATCAGCCCCAGCATTTT
CASSETGYSNQPQHF
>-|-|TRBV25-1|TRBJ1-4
TGTGCCAGCAGTGATCCCGGCAGAGGCCTAACTAATGAAAAACTGTTTTTT
CASSDPGRGLTNEKLFF
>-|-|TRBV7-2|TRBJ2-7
TGTGCCAGCAGCTTAATCTCCTACTACGAGCAGTACTTC
CASSLISYYEQYF
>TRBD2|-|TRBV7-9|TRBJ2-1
TGTGCCAGCAGCTTTCCTAATAGCGGGAGCTCCTACAATGAGCAGTTCTTC
CASSFPNSGSSYNEQFF
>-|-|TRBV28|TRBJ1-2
TGTGCCAGCGGGAGCAGTACTAACTATGGCTACACCTTC
CASGSSTNYGYTF
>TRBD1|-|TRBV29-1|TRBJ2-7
TGCAGCGTTGAGTTACAGACCGGGACAGGGGGAATCTACGAGCAGTACTTC
CSVELQTGTGGIYEQYF
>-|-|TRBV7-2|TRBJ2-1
TGTGCCAGCAGGCCTATAGGGGGAGATACCTACAATGAGCAGTTCTTC
CASRPIGGDTYNEQFF
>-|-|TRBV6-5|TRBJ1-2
TGTGCCAGCGGGGGCAGCATCTATTATGGCTACACCTTC
CASGGSIYYGYTF
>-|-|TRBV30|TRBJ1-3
TGTGCCTGGAGCCCCTACCGAACGGTCGGAAACACCATATATTTT
CAWSPYRTVGNTIYF
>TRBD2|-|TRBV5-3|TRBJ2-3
TGTGCCAGAAGCTGCCGACTAGCGGGCCGCACAGATACGCAGTATTTT
CARSCRLAGRTDTQYF
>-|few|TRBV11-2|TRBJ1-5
TGTGCCAGCAGCTTAGATTACGGGTCTAATCAGCCCCAGCATTTT
CASSLDYGSNQPQHF
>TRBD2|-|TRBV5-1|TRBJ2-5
TGCGCCAGCACCTCTACTAGCGGCACGTGGACCCAGTACTTC
CASTSTSGTWTQYF
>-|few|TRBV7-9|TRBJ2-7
TGTGCCAGCAGCTTATCCCCCCCTCCCTACGAGCAGTACTTC
CASSLSPPPYEQYF
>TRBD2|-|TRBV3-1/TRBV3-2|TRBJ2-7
TGTGCCAGCAGCCCGCGGGGGGGCCGGCGCGCGGCTAGCTCCTACGAGCAGTACTTC
CASSPRGGRRAASSYEQYF
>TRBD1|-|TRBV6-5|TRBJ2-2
TGTGCCAACCCGGGACAGGGAAACACCGGGGAGCTGTTTTTT
CANPGQGNTGELFF
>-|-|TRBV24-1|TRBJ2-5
TGTGCCACCAGTGACCCGGACAGAGAGACCCAGTACTTC
CATSDPDRETQYF
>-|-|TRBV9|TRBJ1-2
TGTGCCAGCAGCGTAGGGAGAGGGGGAACCTATGGCTACACCTTC
CASSVGRGGTYGYTF
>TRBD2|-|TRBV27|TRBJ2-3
TGTGCCAGCAGGGAGTTAGAAGGGCGGGAGTACACAGATACGCAGTATTTT
CASRELEGREYTDTQYF
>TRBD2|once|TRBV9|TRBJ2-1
TGTGCCAGCGGGTCGCGGGAGAATGAGCAGTTCTTC
CASGSRENEQFF
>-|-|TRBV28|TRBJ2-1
TGTGCCAGCAGCTTGGGTCGGAGGCAGTTCTTC
CASSLGRRQFF
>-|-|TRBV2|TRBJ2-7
TGTGCCAGCAGTGAATTGCTGGACTCCGAGCAGTACTTC
CASSELLDSEQYF
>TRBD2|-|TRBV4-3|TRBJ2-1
TGCGCCAGCAGCCCCAGCGGGAGAGTCTACAATGAGCAGTTCTTC
CASSPSGRVYNEQFF
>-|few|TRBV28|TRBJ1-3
TGTGCCAGCAGTTTTTGGGACTTGGAGGGTACGACTGGAAACACCATATATTTT
CASSFWDLEGTTGNTIYF
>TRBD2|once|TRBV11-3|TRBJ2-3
TGTGCCAGCAGCTTAGGGACTAGCGGGAGCACAGATACGCAGTATTTT
CASSLGTSGSTDTQYF
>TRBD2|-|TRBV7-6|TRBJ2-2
TGTGCCAGCAGCCCTGCGGGGGGCGCGAACACCGGGGAGCTGTTTTTT
CASSPAGGANTGELFF
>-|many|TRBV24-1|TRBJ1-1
TGTGCCGTGCAGGAGGGGAACACTGAAGCTTTCTTT
CAVQEGNTEAFF
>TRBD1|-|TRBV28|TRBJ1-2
TGTGCCAGCAGCCCTCCGGGACAGGGACGTGGCTACACCTTC
CASSPPGQGRGYTF
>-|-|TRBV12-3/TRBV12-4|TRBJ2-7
TGTGCCAGCAGTCCAGGGCCCTACGAGCAGTACTTC
CASSPGPYEQYF
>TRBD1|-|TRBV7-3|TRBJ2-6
TGTGCCAGCAGCCCCAAAGCAGGGGGCTCTGGGGCCAACGTCCTGACTTTC
CASSPKAGGSGANVLTF
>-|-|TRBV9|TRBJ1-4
TGTGCCAGCAGCCCCTCCTGGGGGCGAGGTGAAAAACTGCTTTTT
CASSPSWGRGEKLLF
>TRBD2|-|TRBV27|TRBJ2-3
TGTGCCAGCGGTGAAGCCGGCGGGAGATTTAGCACAGATACGCAGTATTTT
CASGEAGGRFSTDTQYF
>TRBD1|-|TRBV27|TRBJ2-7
TGTGCCAGCAGTACTCGATCGGACTCAGGGGGCTACGAGCAGTACTTC
CASSTRSDSGGYEQYF
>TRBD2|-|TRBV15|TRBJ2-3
TGTGCCACCAGCGGGAGCGGGACTCCTCTGACAGATACGCAGTATTTT
CATSGSGTPLTDTQYF
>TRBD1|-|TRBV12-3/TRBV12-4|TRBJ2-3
TGTGCCAGCATGCGGACAGGGTCGGATACGCAGTATTTT
CASMRTGSDTQYF
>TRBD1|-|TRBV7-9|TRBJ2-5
TGTGCCAGCAGCATCGGACAGGGACAGAAAGAGACCCAGTACTTC
CASSIGQGQKETQYF
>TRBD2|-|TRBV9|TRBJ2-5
TGTGCCAGCAGCGACCCCCCGGGGGGTGAGGAGACCCAGTACTTC
CASSDPPGGEETQYF
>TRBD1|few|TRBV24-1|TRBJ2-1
TGTGCCACCAGTGGAACAGGGGGCCGGCCCTACAATGAGCAGTTCTTC
CATSGTGGRPYNEQFF
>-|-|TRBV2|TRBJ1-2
TGTGCCAGCAGCCCTGTGGGCGGGCGGAAGGGCTACACCTTC
CASSPVGGRKGYTF
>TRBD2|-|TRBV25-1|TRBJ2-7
TGTGCCAGCAGTGAGAGACTAGCGGGTGAAAGCTCCTACGAGCAGTACTTC
CASSERLAGESSYEQYF